This TCR beta chain was sequenced in a study of blood T cell repertoires in COVID-19 (dated by TCRdb to 2018 to 2020). The study in broad terms: Collaborator samples came from the United States, Italy and Spain and covered acute and convalescent phases of COVID-19. HLA class I and class II types, where available, came from metadata supplied by the sample provider rather than from assay-based typing. The prospective study material was composed of cDNA or gDNA derived from T cells, B-cell-depleted T cells, or PBMCs. Samples came from the ongoing ImmuneRACE study (first 160 participants) plus 1,254 subjects from 6 global collaborators. A de-identified subject ID, COVID-19 status, age in years and sex were almost always included in the sample metadata. Subjects who had been exposed to COVID-19, were actively infected with it, or had recovered from it provided the deeply sampled blood TCRbeta repertoires that made up the dataset. The repertoires were released in a freely available public database intended as a resource for research on the immune response to SARS-CoV-2.

What the authors observed across the whole study: The amount of clinical and demographic metadata varied by source and participant and was provided uncurated.

TCRbeta CDR3 regions were amplified from genomic DNA by means of the immunoSEQ Assay, a bias-controlled multiplex PCR. The authors' pipeline ran thus. The number of nucleated cells in each sample was estimated by amplification of reference gene primers within the assay. To quantify the absolute abundance of each unique TCRbeta CDR3 rearrangement, sequence reads were collapsed and filtered. Productive Simpson clonality was computed per sample as the square root of Simpson's diversity index over productive rearrangements. The source is immuneACCESS, and TCRdb retained only in-frame sequences with V and J called. Part of the clones is not carried over; for the studies checked, unresolved V genes explain less than half of this, and the remainder is unexplained. V and J calls plus clone size are reproduced from that table; the DNA served to infer D and trimming. Counted in this sample were about 170,000 clones; about 83% of them appeared once. Roughly 2% of the sample goes to the ten largest clones.

The germline V gene gives CDR1 as SGHDT and CDR2 as YYEEEE. From the cysteine up to the phenylalanine, the CDR3 has a length of 14 residues. CDR3 DNA only is kept here, 42 bases in frame from base 1. V is cut back by 2 bases and J by 3 bases, with 3 bases in the junction unmatched. Collaborating institutions collected whole blood in K2EDTA tubes following their own protocols. For TCRbeta analysis, collaborators shipped samples in one of three forms: frozen whole blood, isolated PBMCs, or DNA extracted from either of those sample types. As for this clone: Its binding antigen is unknown. Nothing much larger sits one base from this clone, and base qualities are not available.

The specimen was peripheral blood. This TCR came from a woman older than 75 with acute or convalescent COVID-19. The V and J segments used are TRBV5-6 and TRBJ2-3; 7 junctional bases match TRBD1. The CDR3 has the sequence CASSLGTETDTQYF. In nucleotides, the sequence is TGTGCCAGCAGCTTAGGGACAGAGACAGATACGCAGTATTTT.